This T cell receptor (beta chain) was captured by sequencing in a study of T-cell memory formation after mild COVID-19. Study-wide context: Clusters were largely donor specific.

Constant-segment-primed 5'RACE gave TCR alpha and TCR beta cDNA libraries with sample barcodes and UMIs. TCRdb itself ran the 5' RACE reads through MiXCR, one entry per CDR3 protein. The sample lists roughly 610,000 distinct CDR3 sequences, 15% to 20% occurring once. Notes on this clonotype: Its antigen is undetermined.

Germline lookup yields CDR1 SGHVS and CDR2 FQNEAQ. The CDR3 has 17 residues. Between the trimmed V and J ends, which lost 6 bases and 5 bases, there was a span of 22 bases. General study points: CD4+ bias marked clones expanding day 15 to 37, unlike balanced contracting clones. Clones that contracted clustered mainly in CM and EM if CD4+ and in EMRA if CD8+.

The sequence came from an adult woman who had mild COVID-19 (a few samples of this study predate the infection). Cell type and time point are not known. The specimen was PBMCs or a T cell subset sorted from them (not recorded which). The chain joins TRBV7-8 to TRBJ1-4; D is uncertain. The CDR3 nucleotides read TGTGCCAGCAGAGCGGGAGGGAATGGGATTACAAATGAAAAACTGTTTTTT. Protein: CASRAGGNGITNEKLFF.